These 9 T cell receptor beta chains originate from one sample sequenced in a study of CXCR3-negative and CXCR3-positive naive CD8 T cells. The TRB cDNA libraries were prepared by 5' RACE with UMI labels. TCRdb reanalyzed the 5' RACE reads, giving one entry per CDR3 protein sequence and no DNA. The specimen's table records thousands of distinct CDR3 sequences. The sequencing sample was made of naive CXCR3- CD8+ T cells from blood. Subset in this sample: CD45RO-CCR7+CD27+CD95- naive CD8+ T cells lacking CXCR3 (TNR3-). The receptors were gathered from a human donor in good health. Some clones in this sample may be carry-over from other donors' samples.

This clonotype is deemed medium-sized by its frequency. The CDR3 loop reads CASSPTSGSYEQYF. This chain uses TRBV7-8 with TRBJ2-7; TCRdb proposes TRBD2, but this gene call is untestable without DNA. This CDR3 region has 14 residues. Germline lookup yields CDR1 SGHVS and CDR2 FQNEAQ.

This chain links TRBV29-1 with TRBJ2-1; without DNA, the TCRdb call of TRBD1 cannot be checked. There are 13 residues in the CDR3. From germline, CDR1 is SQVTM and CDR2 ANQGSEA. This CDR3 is CSVARDTVNEQFF.

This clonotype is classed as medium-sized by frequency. Here the CDR3 reads CASTPPELAEYNEQFF. The chain couples TRBV28 to TRBJ2-1; TCRdb names TRBD2, which stays unverified in the absence of DNA. The CDR3 consists of 16 residues. CDR1 is MDHEN and CDR2 is SYDVKM in the germline V gene. Supplemented by reference TRBV28 and TRBJ2-1, the full variable domain reads DVKVTQSSRYLVKRTGEKVFLECVQDMDHENMFWYRQDPGLGLRLIYFSYDVKMKEKGDIPEGYSVSREKKERFSLILESASTNQTSMYLCASTPPELAEYNEQFFGPGTRLTVL.

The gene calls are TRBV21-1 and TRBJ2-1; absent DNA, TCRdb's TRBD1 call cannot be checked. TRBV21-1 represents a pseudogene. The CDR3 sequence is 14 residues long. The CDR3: CASSTPRGTNEQFF.

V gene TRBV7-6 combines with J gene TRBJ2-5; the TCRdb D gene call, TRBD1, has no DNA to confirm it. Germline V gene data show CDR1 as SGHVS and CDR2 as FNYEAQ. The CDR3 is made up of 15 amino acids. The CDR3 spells CASSLPMTGQETQYF. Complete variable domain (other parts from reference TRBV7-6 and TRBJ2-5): GAGVSQSPRYKVTKRGQDVALRCDPISGHVSLYWYRQALGQGPEFLTYFNYEAQQDKSGLPNDRFSAERPEGSISTLTIQRTEQRDSAMYRCASSLPMTGQETQYFGPGTRLLVL.

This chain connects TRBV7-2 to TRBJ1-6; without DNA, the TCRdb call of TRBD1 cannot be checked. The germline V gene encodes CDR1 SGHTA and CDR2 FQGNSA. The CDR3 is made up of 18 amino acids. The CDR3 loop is CASSLSRGEIPSNSPLHF.

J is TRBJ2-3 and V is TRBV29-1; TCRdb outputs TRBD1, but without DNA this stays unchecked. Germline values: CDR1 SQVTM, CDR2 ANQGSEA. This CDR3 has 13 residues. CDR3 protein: CSVADRDTDTHYF.

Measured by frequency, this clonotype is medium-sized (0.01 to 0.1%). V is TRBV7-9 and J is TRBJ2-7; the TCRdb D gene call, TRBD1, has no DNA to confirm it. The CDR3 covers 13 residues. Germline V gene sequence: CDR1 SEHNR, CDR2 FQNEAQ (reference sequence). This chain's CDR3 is CASSAGADYEQYF. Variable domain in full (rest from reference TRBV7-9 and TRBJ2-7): DTGVSQNPRHKITKRGQNVTFRCDPISEHNRLYWYRQTLGQGPEFLTYFQNEAQLEKSRLLSDRFSAERPKGSFSTLEIQRTEQGDSAMYLCASSAGADYEQYFGPGTRLTVT.

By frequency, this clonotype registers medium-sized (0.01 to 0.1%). The CDR3 sequence is CASSQQALSYNEQFF. The chain has TRBV4-2 and TRBJ2-1. CDR3 length: 15 amino acids. Germline V gives CDR1 LGHNA, CDR2 YNFKEQ.